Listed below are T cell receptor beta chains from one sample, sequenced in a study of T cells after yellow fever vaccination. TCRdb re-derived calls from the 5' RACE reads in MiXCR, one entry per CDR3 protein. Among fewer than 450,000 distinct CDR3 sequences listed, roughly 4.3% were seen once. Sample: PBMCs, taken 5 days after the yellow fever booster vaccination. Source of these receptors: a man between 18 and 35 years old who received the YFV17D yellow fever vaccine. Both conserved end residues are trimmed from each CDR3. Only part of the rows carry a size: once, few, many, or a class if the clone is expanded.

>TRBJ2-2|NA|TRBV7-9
ASSARDTSTGELF
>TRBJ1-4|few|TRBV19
ASSRVINEKLF
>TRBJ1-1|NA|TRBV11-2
ASSPLTGYNTEAF
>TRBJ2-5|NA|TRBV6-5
ASSYSMTGKETQY
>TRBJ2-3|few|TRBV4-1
ASSQNSGVRTDTQY
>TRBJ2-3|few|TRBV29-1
SVVPPSTDTQY
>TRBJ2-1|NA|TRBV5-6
ASSPPPGGEQF
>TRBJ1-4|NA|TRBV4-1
ASSQVTGGATNEKLF
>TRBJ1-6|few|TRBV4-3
ASSPQAADSPLH
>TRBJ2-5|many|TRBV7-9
ASSGLAEAQY
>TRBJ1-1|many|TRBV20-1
SAEESGPNTEAF
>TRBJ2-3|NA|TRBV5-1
ASSFLAGHASTDTQY
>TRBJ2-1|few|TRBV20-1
SAPRLARAQEQF
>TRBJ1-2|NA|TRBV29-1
SVEEVAGINYGYT
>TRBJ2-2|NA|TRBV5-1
ASSRYDRTGELF
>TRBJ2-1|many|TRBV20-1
SAIWTSGGSDNEQF
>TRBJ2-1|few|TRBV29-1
SVPEGPSGGNEQF
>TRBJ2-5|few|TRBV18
ASSPLGLAGPFQETQY
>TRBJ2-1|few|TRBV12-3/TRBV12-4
ASSMLAGGRNEQF
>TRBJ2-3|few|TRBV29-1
SVETGTRTDTQY
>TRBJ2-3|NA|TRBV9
ASSRKLAGLITDTQY
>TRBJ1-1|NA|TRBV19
ASSMVGGTEAF
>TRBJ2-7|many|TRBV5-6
ASTLEGSNYEQY
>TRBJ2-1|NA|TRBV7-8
ASSFSVNNEQF
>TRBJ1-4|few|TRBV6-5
ASSHLYARDPLNEKLF
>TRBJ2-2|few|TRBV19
ASRGIGAGNTGELF